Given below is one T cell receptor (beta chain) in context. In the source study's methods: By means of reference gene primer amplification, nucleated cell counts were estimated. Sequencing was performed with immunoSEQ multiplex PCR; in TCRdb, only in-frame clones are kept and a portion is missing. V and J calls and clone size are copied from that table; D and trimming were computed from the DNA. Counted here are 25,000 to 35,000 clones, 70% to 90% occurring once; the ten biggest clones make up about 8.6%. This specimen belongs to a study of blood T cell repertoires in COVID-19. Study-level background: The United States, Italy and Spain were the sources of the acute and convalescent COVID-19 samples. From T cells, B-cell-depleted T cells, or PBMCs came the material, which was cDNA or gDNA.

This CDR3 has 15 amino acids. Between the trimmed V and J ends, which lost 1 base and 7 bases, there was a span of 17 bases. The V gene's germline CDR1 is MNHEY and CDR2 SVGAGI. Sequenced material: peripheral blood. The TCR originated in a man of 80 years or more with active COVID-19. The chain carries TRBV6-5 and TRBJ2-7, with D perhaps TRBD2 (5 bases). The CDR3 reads CASSYYLRGSGEQYF. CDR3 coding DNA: TGTGCCAGCAGTTACTATCTCCGAGGCAGCGGAGAGCAGTACTTC.